The table lists the clone carrying this T cell receptor (beta chain) with a few counts. The entry originates in a study of patients and donors after allogeneic stem cell transplantation. Using its own MiXCR run on the RT-PCR reads, TCRdb lists one record per CDR3 protein. Among about 960,000 distinct CDR3 sequences listed, roughly 18% were seen once. Looked up from germline, CDR1 is SQVTM and CDR2 is ANQGSEA. This CDR3 spans 14 amino acids. V was clipped by 4 bases and J by 0 bases, with 12 bases between them. The origin of this receptor is a human donor who was either an allogeneic HSCT recipient or a stem cell or donor lymphocyte infusion donor (not recorded which). It is not recorded whose cells these are; they may come from a transplant donor. This rearrangement joins TRBV29-1 to TRBJ2-5; D ambiguous. The sequenced sample was blood, either unsorted or a sorted T cell fraction (not recorded which). The CDR3 coding sequence is TGCAGCGTTGGCGGTGAGAAGTACCAAGAGACCCAGTACTTC. Translating it yields CSVGGEKYQETQYF.